What follows are 9 T cell receptor beta chains derived from one specimen sequenced in a study of CD8+CD57+ T cells in acquired aplastic anemia. Genomic DNA served as template for TCR beta VDJ and CDR3 profiling. TCRdb reprocessed the reads via MiXCR and lists one record per CDR3 protein. The table records about 210,000 distinct CDR3 sequences, roughly 35% of them present only once. Sample: sorted CD4+, CD8+, or CD8+CD57+ T cells (not recorded which) from PBMCs. The receptors originated from a human donor in good health, serving as a control.

As regards this clonotype: Being one base from a much bigger clone, this may be a read error. The chain carries TRBV5-6 and TRBJ2-3; 8 bases align to TRBD1. The CDR3 is 16 amino acids. The germline gives CDR1 SGHDT, CDR2 YYEEEE. Losses at the gene ends were 5 bases for V and 2 bases for J; bases not matched to a gene: 10. The CDR3 sequence: CASRDRVLFPTDTQYF. CDR3 bases: TGTGCCAGCAGGGACAGGGTCTTGTTTCCCACAGATACGCAGTATTTT. Full variable domain (remainder filled in from reference TRBV5-6 and TRBJ2-3): DAGVTQSPTHLIKTRGQQVTLRCSPKSGHDTVSWYQQALGQGPQFIFQYYEEEERQRGNFPDRFSGHQFPNYSSELNVNALLLGDSALYLCASRDRVLFPTDTQYFGPGTRLTVL.

The chain uses TRBV20-1 and TRBJ1-1; perhaps TRBD1 as D (6 bases). The CDR3 covers 18 residues. Germline V gene data show CDR1 as DFQATT and CDR2 as SNEGSKA (reference sequence). The ends were cut back, 3 bases at V and 3 bases at J, with 26 bases in the middle. The CDR3 DNA reads TGCAGTGCTAGGATAGCCTGGGGCAGGGGATTTGAGTACACTGAAGCTTTCTTT. Residues: CSARIAWGRGFEYTEAFF.

This clonotype was seen a handful of times. Possible read error: a much larger clone is one base away. The CDR3 sequence: CASKRGDLNYGYTF. The CDR3 bases are TGTGCCAGCAAGAGAGGGGATTTAAACTATGGCTACACCTTC. This chain uses TRBV19 with TRBJ1-2, with D tentatively TRBD1 (5 bases). Trimming took 9 bases from V and 2 from J, leaving 16 bases between them. The CDR3 consists of 14 residues. Per germline, CDR1 LNHDA and CDR2 SQIVND (reference sequence). Full variable domain (remainder filled in from reference TRBV19 and TRBJ1-2): DGGITQSPKYLFRKEGQNVTLSCEQNLNHDAMYWYRQDPGQGLRLIYYSQIVNDFQKGDIAEGYSVSREKKESFPLTVTSAQKNPTAFYLCASKRGDLNYGYTFGSGTRLTVV.

The CDR3 loop is CASSFLGGGTEAFF. The CDR3 bases are TGTGCCAGCAGTTTTCTGGGGGGTGGCACTGAAGCTTTCTTT. The gene calls are TRBV27 and TRBJ1-1; D may be TRBD1 (5 bases). The ends were cut back, 3 bases at V and 4 bases at J, with 12 bases in the middle. Germline CDR1 reads MNHEY; CDR2 reads SMNVEV (reference sequence). The CDR3 contains 14 residues.

The sample holds many counts of this clonotype. This chain uses TRBV19 with TRBJ1-5; the match to TRBD1 covers 9 bases. The CDR3 totals 15 residues. CDR1 LNHDA and CDR2 SQIVND come from the germline V gene (reference sequence). Unmatched junction bases numbered 4, after V lost 7 bases and J lost 0 bases. For the CDR3, the DNA is TGTGCCAGTAAGACACAGGGGGCTAGCAATCAGCCCCAGCATTTT. It encodes CASKTQGASNQPQHF.

The gene calls are TRBV3-1 and TRBJ2-5; D perhaps matches TRBD2 (6 bases). Germline CDR1 reads LGHDT; CDR2 reads YNNKEL (reference sequence). The CDR3 has 14 residues. V lost 2 bases and J 4 bases, leaving 11 bases between the germline ends. CDR3 loop: CASSQSGATETQYF. CDR3 sequence (DNA): TGTGCCAGCAGCCAATCGGGAGCGACAGAGACCCAGTACTTC.

The table lists this clonotype with many counts. V and J are TRBV5-5 and TRBJ2-7, with D maybe TRBD1 (6 bases). This CDR3 contains 14 residues. V was shortened by 4 bases and J by 3 bases, with 14 bases between the two germline ends. The germline V gene has CDR1 SGHKS and CDR2 YYEKEE (reference sequence). As DNA, the CDR3 is TGTGCCAGCAGCACCCGAGGGGGTAACTACGAGCAGTACTTC. It is translated as CASSTRGGNYEQYF.

Details on this clonotype: An end of the junction differs from the germline gene, which may be a read error. The chain recombines TRBV15 with TRBJ2-6; possibly TRBD2 for D (5 bases). From germline, CDR1 is LNHNV and CDR2 YYDKDF (reference sequence). This CDR3 is built from 15 residues. CDR3 sequence: CAASRGNLGANVLTF. The CDR3 coding sequence is TGTGCCGCCAGCAGAGGGAATCTGGGGGCCAACGTCCTGACTTTC.

In the case of this clonotype: A much more abundant neighbour one base away suggests this may be a read error. The conserved final phenylalanine or tryptophan is absent from the CDR3, which likely points to a read error. J is TRBJ2-7 and V is TRBV5-1; the D gene is possibly TRBD1 (5 bases). In germline, CDR1 is SGHRS, CDR2 YFSETQ. The CDR3 length is 14 residues. V was shortened by 0 bases and J by 3 bases, with 10 bases between the two germline ends. In nucleotides, the CDR3 is TGCGCCAGCAGCTTGGGTCACAGGTTCTACGAGCAGTACCTC. Residues: CASSLGHRFYEQYL.